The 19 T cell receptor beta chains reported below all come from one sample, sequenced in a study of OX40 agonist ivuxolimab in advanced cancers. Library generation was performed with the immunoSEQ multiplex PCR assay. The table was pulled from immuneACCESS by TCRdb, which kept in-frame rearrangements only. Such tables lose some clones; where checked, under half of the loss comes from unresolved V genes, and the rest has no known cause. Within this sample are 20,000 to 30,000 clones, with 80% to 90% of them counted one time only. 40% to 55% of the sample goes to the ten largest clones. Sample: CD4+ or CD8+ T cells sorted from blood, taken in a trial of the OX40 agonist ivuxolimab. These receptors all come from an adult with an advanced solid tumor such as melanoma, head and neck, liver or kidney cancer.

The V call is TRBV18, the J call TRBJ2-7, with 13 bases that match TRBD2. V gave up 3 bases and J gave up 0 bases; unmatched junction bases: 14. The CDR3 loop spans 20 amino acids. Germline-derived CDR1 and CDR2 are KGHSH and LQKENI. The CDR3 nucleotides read TGTGCCAGCTCACCTAGCCTAGGACTAGCGGGAGTTCCCTTCTCCTACGAGCAGTACTTC. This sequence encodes CASSPSLGLAGVPFSYEQYF.

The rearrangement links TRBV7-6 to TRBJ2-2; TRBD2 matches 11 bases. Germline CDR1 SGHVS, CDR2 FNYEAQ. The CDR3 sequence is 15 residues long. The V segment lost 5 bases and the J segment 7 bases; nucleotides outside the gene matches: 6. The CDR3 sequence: CASSVTSGDDGELFF. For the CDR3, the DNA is TGTGCCAGCAGCGTGACTAGCGGGGATGACGGGGAGCTGTTTTTT.

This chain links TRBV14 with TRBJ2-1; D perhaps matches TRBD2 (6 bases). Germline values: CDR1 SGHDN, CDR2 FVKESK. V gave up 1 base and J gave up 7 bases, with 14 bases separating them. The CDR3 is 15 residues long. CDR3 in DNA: TGTGCCAGCAGCCAAGTACGCGGGATTAAGAATGAGCAGTTCTTC. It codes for CASSQVRGIKNEQFF.

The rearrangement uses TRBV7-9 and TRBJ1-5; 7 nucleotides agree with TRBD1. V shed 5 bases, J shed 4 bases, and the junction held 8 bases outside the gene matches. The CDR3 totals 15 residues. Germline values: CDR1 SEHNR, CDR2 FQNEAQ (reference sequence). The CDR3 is CASSHTPGQNQPQHF. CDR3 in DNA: TGTGCCAGCAGCCATACACCGGGACAGAATCAGCCCCAGCATTTT.

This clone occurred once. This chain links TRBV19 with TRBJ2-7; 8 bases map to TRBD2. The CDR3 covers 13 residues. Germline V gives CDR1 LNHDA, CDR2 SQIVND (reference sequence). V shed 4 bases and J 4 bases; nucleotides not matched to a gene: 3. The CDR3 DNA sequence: TGTGCCAGTAGTACCGGACTAGCTTACGAGCAGTACTTC. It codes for CASSTGLAYEQYF.

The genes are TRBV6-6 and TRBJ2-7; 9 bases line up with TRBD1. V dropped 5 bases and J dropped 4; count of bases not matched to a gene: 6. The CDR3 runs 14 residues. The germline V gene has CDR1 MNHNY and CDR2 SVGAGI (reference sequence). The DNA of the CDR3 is TGTGCCAGCAGTGCACAGGGGGCTAAGTACGAGCAGTACTTC. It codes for CASSAQGAKYEQYF.

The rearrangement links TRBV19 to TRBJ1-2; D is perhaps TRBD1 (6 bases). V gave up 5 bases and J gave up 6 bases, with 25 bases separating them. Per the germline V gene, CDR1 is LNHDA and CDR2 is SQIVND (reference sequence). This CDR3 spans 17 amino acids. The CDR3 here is CASSPYPGGRGIDGYTF. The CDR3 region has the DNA TGTGCCAGTAGTCCCTACCCAGGCGGCAGGGGTATCGATGGCTACACCTTC.

CDR3 protein: CASSLLGQSPYEQYF. The CDR3, as DNA: TGTGCCAGCAGCTTATTGGGACAGAGCCCCTACGAGCAGTACTTC. This chain uses TRBV7-9 with TRBJ2-7; the match to TRBD1 covers 7 bases. Germline assignment: CDR1 SEHNR and CDR2 FQNEAQ (reference sequence). The CDR3 totals 15 residues. After removal of 2 bases from V and 2 bases from J, the junction contained 6 bases not matched to a gene.

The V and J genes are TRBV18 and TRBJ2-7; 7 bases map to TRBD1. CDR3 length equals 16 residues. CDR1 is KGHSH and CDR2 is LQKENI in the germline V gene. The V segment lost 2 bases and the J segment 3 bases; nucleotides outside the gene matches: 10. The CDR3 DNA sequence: TGTGCCAGCTCACCAGGGAGAGGGGGCGCTTACTACGAGCAGTACTTC. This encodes CASSPGRGGAYYEQYF. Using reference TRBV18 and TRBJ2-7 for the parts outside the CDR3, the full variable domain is NAGVMQNPRHLVRRRGQEARLRCSPMKGHSHVYWYRQLPEEGLKFMVYLQKENIIDESGMPKERFSAEFPKEGPSILRIQQVVRGDSAAYFCASSPGRGGAYYEQYFGPGTRLTVT.

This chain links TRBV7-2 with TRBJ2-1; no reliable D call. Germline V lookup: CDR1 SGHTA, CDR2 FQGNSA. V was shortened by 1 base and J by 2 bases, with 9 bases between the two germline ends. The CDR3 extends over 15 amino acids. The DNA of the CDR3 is TGTGCCAGCAGCTTAGACCCGGCAGCCTACAATGAGCAGTTCTTC. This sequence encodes CASSLDPAAYNEQFF.

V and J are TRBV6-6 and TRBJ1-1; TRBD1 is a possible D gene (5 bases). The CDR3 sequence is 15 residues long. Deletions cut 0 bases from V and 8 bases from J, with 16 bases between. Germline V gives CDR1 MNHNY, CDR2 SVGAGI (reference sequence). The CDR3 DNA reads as TGTGCCAGCAGTTACTCGAACAGCAGGGAGCTCGAAGCTTTCTTT. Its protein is CASSYSNSRELEAFF.

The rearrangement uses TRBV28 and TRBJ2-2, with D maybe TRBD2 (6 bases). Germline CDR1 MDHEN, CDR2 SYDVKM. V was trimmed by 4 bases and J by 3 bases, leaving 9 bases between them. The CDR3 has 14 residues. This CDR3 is CASSWTGDTGELFF. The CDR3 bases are TGTGCCAGCAGTTGGACGGGAGACACCGGGGAGCTGTTTTTT.

This chain's CDR3 is CASPKDTISSYEQYF. The DNA for the CDR3 is TGTGCCAGCCCAAAGGACACCATATCTTCCTACGAGCAGTACTTC. The chain links TRBV5-8 to TRBJ2-7; a possible D gene is TRBD1 (5 bases). CDR3 length: 15 amino acids. Germline CDR1 reads SGHTS; CDR2 reads YDEGEE. Trimming shortened V by 7 bases and J by 1 base, and 18 bases separated the two germline ends.

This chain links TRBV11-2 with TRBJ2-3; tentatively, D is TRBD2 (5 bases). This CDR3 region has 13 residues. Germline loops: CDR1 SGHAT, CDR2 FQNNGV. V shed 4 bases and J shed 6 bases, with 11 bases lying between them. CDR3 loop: CASSSLAGDTQYF. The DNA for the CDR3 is TGTGCCAGCAGCTCCCTAGCAGGTGATACGCAGTATTTT.

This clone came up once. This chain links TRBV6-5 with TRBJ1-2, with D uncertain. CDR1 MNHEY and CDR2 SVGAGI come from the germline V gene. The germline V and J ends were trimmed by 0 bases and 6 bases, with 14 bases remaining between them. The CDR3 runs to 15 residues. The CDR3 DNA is TGTGCCAGCAGTTACTCGACGGACGGACTCAATGGCTACACCTTC. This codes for CASSYSTDGLNGYTF.

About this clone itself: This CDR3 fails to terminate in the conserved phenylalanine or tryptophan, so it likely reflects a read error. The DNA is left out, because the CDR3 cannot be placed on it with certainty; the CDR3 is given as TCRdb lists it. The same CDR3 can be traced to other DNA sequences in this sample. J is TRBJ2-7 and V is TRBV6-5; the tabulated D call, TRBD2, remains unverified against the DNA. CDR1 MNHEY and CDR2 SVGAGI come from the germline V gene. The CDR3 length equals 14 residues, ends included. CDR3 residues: CASRYRGGGYEPHS.

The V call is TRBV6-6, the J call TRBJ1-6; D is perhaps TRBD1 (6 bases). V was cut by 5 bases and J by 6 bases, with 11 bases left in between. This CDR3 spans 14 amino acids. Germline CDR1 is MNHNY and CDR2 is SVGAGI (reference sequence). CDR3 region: CASSADSPNSPLHF. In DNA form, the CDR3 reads TGTGCCAGCAGTGCGGACAGCCCTAATTCACCCCTCCACTTT.

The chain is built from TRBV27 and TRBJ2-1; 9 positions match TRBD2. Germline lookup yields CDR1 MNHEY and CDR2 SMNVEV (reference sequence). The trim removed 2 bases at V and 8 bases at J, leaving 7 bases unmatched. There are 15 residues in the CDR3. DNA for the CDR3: TGTGCCAGCAGTTTAGGCCTAGCGGGATCAGATGAGCAGTTCTTC. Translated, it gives CASSLGLAGSDEQFF.

The CDR3 DNA reads as TGTGCCAGCTCGACGGGACAGGGACTCTCTGGGGCCAACGTCCTGACTTTC. Translation gives CASSTGQGLSGANVLTF. The gene calls are TRBV19 and TRBJ2-6; 9 bases are shared with TRBD1. The V and J ends lost 9 bases and 0 bases, in that order; junction bases with no gene match: 9. Germline CDR1 LNHDA, CDR2 SQIVND (reference sequence). The CDR3 contains 17 residues.